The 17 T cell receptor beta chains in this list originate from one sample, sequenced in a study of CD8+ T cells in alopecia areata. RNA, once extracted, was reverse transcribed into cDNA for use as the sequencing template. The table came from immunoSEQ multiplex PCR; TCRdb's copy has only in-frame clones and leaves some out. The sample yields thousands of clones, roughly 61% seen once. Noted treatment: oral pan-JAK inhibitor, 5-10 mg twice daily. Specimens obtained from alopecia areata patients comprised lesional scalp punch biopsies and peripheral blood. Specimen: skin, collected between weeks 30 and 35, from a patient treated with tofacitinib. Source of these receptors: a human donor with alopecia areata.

The CDR3 loop reads CATRDLRGRYGYTF. The CDR3 nucleotides are TGCGCCACGCGGGACCTCAGGGGGCGCTATGGCTACACCTTC. The chain has TRBV5-1 and TRBJ1-2, with 8 bases that match TRBD1. The CDR3 covers 14 residues. J was trimmed by 4 bases and V by 9 bases; bases with no gene match: 11. CDR1 is SGHRS, CDR2 YFSETQ, per germline.

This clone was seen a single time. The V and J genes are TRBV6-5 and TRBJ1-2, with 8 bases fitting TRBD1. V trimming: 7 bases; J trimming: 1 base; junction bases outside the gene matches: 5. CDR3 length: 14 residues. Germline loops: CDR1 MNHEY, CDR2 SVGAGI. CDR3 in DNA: TGTGCCAGCAATACGGACAGGGATAACTATGGCTACACCTTC. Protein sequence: CASNTDRDNYGYTF.

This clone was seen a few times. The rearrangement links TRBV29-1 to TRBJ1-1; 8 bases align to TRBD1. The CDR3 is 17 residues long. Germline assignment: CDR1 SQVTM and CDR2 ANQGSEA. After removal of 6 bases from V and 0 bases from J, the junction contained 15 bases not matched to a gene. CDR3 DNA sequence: TGCAGCGTCTCTTCCGGGACAGGCGGGACTTTGAACACTGAAGCTTTCTTT. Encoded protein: CSVSSGTGGTLNTEAFF.

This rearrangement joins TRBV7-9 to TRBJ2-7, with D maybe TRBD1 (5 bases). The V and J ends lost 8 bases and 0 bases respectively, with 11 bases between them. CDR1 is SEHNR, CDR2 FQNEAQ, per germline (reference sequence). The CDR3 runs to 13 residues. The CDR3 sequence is CASVAGYSYEQYF. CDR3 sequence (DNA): TGTGCCAGCGTCGCAGGGTACTCCTACGAGCAGTACTTC.

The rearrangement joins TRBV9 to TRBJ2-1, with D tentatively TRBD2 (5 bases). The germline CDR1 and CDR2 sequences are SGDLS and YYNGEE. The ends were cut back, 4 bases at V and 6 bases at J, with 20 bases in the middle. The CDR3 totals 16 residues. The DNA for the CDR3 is TGTGCCAGCAGCCCTACCGGGAACTCCGGATTCAATGAGCAGTTCTTC. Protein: CASSPTGNSGFNEQFF.

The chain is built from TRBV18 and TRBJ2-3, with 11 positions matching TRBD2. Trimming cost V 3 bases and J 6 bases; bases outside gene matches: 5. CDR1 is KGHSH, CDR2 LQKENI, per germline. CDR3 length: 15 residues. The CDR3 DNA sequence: TGTGCCAGCTCACCGGGACTAGCGGCGTGGGATACGCAGTATTTT. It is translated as CASSPGLAAWDTQYF.

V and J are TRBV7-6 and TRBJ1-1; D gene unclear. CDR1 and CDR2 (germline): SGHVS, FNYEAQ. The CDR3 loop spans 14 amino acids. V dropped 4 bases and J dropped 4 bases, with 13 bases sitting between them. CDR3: CASSWTQTRTEAFF. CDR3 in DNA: TGTGCCAGCAGCTGGACGCAGACTCGCACTGAAGCTTTCTTT.

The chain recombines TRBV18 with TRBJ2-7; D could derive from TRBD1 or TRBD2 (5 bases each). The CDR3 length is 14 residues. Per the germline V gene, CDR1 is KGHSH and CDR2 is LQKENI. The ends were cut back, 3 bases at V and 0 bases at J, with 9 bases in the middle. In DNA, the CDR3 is TGTGCCAGCTCACCGGGACGGAGCTCCTACGAGCAGTACTTC. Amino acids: CASSPGRSSYEQYF.

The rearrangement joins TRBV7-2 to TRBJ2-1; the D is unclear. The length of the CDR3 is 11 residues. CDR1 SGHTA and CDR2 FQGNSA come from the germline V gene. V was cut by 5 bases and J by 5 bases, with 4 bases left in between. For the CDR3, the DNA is TGTGCCAGCAGCGCGCACAATGAGCAGTTCTTC. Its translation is CASSAHNEQFF. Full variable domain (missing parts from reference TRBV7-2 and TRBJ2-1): GAGVSQSPSNKVTEKGKDVELRCDPISGHTALYWYRQSLGQGLEFLIYFQGNSAPDKSGLPSDRFSAERTGGSVSTLTIQRTQQEDSAVYLCASSAHNEQFFGPGTRLTVL.

CDR3 coding DNA: TGTGCCAGCAGTCTCCGGGGGACAGCCAGCCCGTCAGATACGCAGTATTTT. Residues: CASSLRGTASPSDTQYF. This chain uses TRBV27 with TRBJ2-3; D may be TRBD1 (7 bases). The CDR3 loop spans 17 amino acids. V gave up 5 bases and J gave up 4 bases, with 22 bases separating them. Per the germline V gene, CDR1 is MNHEY and CDR2 is SMNVEV (reference sequence).

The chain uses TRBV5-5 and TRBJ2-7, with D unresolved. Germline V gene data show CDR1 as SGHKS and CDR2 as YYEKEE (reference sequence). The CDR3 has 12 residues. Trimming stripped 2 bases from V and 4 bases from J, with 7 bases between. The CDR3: CASSFEVYEQYF. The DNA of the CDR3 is TGTGCCAGCAGCTTCGAGGTGTACGAGCAGTACTTC.

Here the CDR3 reads CASSPRLAGGFYNEQFF. CDR3 DNA sequence: TGTGCCAGCAGTCCTCGACTAGCGGGGGGGTTCTACAATGAGCAGTTCTTC. The rearrangement joins TRBV2 to TRBJ2-1; 14 nucleotides agree with TRBD2. The germline V gene has CDR1 SNHLY and CDR2 FYNNEI. V lost 5 bases, J lost 3 bases, and 6 bases stayed unmatched. The length of the CDR3 is 17 residues.

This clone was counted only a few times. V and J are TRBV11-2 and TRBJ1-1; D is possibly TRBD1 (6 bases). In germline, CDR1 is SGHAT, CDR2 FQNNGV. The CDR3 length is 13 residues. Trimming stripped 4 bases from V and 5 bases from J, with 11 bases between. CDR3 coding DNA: TGTGCCAGCAGCTACGACAGGAGTACTGAAGCTTTCTTT. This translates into CASSYDRSTEAFF.

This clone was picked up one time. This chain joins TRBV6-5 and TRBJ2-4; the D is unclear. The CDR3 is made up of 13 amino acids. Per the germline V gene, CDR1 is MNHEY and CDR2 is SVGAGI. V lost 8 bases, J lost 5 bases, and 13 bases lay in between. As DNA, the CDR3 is TGTGCCAGCGGGTTTCGGACCGAAAACATTCAGTACTTC. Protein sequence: CASGFRTENIQYF.

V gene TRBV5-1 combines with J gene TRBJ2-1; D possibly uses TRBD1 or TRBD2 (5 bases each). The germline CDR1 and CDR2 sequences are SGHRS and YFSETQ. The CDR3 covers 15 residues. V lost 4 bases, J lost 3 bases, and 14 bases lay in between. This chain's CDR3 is CASSRGAADYNEQFF. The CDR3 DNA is TGCGCCAGCAGCCGAGGGGCGGCCGACTACAATGAGCAGTTCTTC.

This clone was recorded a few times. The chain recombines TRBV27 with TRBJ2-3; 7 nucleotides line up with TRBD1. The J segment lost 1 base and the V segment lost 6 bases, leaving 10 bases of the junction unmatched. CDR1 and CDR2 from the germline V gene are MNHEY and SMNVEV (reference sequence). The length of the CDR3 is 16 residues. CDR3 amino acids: CASSPMTGIRTDTQYF. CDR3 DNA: TGTGCCAGCAGCCCGATGACAGGGATCCGCACAGATACGCAGTATTTT.

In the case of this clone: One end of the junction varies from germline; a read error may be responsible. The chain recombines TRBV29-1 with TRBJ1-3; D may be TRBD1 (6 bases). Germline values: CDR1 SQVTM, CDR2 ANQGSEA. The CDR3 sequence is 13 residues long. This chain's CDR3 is CSAEGTFGNTIYF. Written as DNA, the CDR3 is TGCAGCGCTGAAGGGACATTTGGAAACACCATATATTTT.